These 8 T cell receptor beta chains were sequenced from one sample in a study of high-grade serous ovarian cancer treatment subgroups. The method was immunoSEQ multiplex PCR; TCRdb's version includes in-frame clones alone and lacks a portion of them. The data contain fewer than 4,500 clones, about 81% of them singletons. Tumor samples were obtained before definitive surgery or chemotherapy. The sequenced sample consisted of tumor tissue. These TCRs come from a human donor with high-grade serous ovarian cancer.

The V and J genes are TRBV6-1 and TRBJ2-7; 7 bases line up with TRBD1. Germline CDR1 reads MNHNS; CDR2 reads SASEGT. The CDR3 loop spans 14 amino acids. Trimming cost V 5 bases and J 0 bases; bases outside gene matches: 4. CDR3 nucleotides: TGTGCCAGCAGTTCACAGGGGAGCTCCTACGAGCAGTACTTC. It specifies CASSSQGSSYEQYF.

V is TRBV5-5 and J is TRBJ1-6, with D perhaps matching TRBD1 (6 bases). Trimming cost V 0 bases and J 7 bases, with 17 bases left between them. The CDR3 sequence is 17 residues long. Germline V gene data show CDR1 as SGHKS and CDR2 as YYEKEE (reference sequence). The CDR3 protein is CASSLAYRVSSNSPLHF. The CDR3 nucleotides read TGTGCCAGCAGCTTGGCCTACAGGGTTAGTAGCAATTCACCCCTCCACTTT. Supplemented by reference TRBV5-5 and TRBJ1-6, the full variable domain reads DAGVTQSPTHLIKTRGQQVTLRCSPISGHKSVSWYQQVLGQGPQFIFQYYEKEERGRGNFPDRFSARQFPNYSSELNVNALLLGDSALYLCASSLAYRVSSNSPLHFGNGTRLTVT.

The rearrangement uses TRBV2 and TRBJ2-5, with 10 positions matching TRBD1. This CDR3 has 15 residues. The V segment lost 2 bases and the J segment 4 bases; nucleotides outside the gene matches: 4. CDR1 SNHLY and CDR2 FYNNEI come from the germline V gene. CDR3 nucleotide sequence: TGTGCCAGCAGTGAAAGGGACAGGGGTTCAGAGACCCAGTACTTC. It translates to CASSERDRGSETQYF. Drawing the rest from reference TRBV2 and TRBJ2-5, the complete variable domain is EPEVTQTPSHQVTQMGQEVILRCVPISNHLYFYWYRQILGQKVEFLVSFYNNEISEKSEIFDDQFSVERPDGSNFTLKIRSTKLEDSAMYFCASSERDRGSETQYFGPGTRLLVL.

The rearrangement uses TRBV6-6 and TRBJ2-1; 9 bases fit TRBD2. Germline CDR1 reads MNHNY; CDR2 reads SVGAGI (reference sequence). V lost 6 bases and J lost 15; bases outside the gene matches: 15. The CDR3 contains 14 residues. In DNA, the CDR3 is TGTGCCAGCAGAATTAGCGGGGGCCCCCCAGAGGTGTTCTTC. It yields the protein CASRISGGPPEVFF.

The chain is built from TRBV5-5 and TRBJ1-4; D gene ambiguous. Germline lookup yields CDR1 SGHKS and CDR2 YYEKEE (reference sequence). This CDR3 has 14 residues. Trimming removed 1 base from V and 5 bases from J, with 9 bases in between. CDR3 protein: CASSLRIINEKLFF. CDR3 coding DNA: TGTGCCAGCAGCTTGAGGATTATCAATGAAAAACTGTTTTTT.

The gene calls are TRBV7-6 and TRBJ2-6; no reliable D call. Germline V gene data show CDR1 as SGHVS and CDR2 as FNYEAQ. V was clipped by 4 bases and J by 0 bases, with 4 bases between them. This CDR3 is 14 amino acids long. CDR3: CASSSNSGANVLTF. The DNA of the CDR3 is TGTGCCAGCAGCTCGAACTCTGGGGCCAACGTCCTGACTTTC.

This sequence joins TRBV7-6 and TRBJ2-6, with TRBD1 matching 8 bases. The CDR3 is made up of 17 amino acids. Germline values: CDR1 SGHVS, CDR2 FNYEAQ. Unmatched junction bases numbered 8, after V lost 5 bases and J lost 2 bases. The CDR3 DNA sequence: TGTGCCAGCAGCCCTGACAGGGGTATTGCTGGGGCCAACGTCCTGACTTTC. It codes for CASSPDRGIAGANVLTF.

The gene calls are TRBV5-6 and TRBJ2-1; TRBD2 matches 10 bases. The CDR3 has 16 amino acids. Germline assignment: CDR1 SGHDT and CDR2 YYEEEE. V gave up 3 bases and J gave up 3 bases; unmatched junction bases: 6. The CDR3 sequence: CASSWTSGGFYNEQFF. The CDR3 nucleotides are TGTGCCAGCAGCTGGACTAGCGGCGGATTCTACAATGAGCAGTTCTTC.